The 28 T cell receptor beta chains below come from one sample, sequenced in a study of blood T cell repertoires in COVID-19. Libraries were prepared by immunoSEQ multiplex PCR; TCRdb keeps only in-frame clonotypes and omits some of them. The sample carries about 80,000 clones, around 89% recorded once. Sequenced material: peripheral blood. Source of these receptors: a woman over 75 with acute or convalescent COVID-19.

The V gene is TRBV27, the J gene TRBJ2-3, with D unclear. CDR3 length equals 14 residues. Germline values: CDR1 MNHEY, CDR2 SMNVEV (reference sequence). V was pared by 6 bases and J by 6 bases, with 16 bases between. The chain's CDR3 is CASSLAPATDTQYF. DNA of the CDR3: TGTGCCAGCAGCCTGGCCCCCGCAACGGATACGCAGTATTTT.

About this clone itself: Germline is not matched at one junction end, which may reflect a read error. The chain joins TRBV5-1 to TRBJ2-7; TRBD1 agrees at 10 bases. The V gene's germline CDR1 is SGHRS and CDR2 YFSETQ. This CDR3 has 10 residues. The CDR3 DNA is TGCGCCAGCAGCAGGGACAGGGGTAGCTTC. Translated: CASSRDRGSF.

The chain joins TRBV27 to TRBJ2-5; no reliable D call. CDR1 is MNHEY and CDR2 is SMNVEV in the germline V gene (reference sequence). The CDR3 is made up of 13 amino acids. Trimming left V 4 bases short and J 4 bases short, with 10 bases between. CDR3 region: CASSSYHGETQYF. CDR3 in DNA: TGTGCCAGCAGTTCCTACCATGGAGAGACCCAGTACTTC.

J is TRBJ1-5 and V is TRBV6-5, with 7 bases identical to TRBD1. Germline trimming cut 6 bases from V and 0 bases from J; bases unmatched to any gene: 5. The germline V gene encodes CDR1 MNHEY and CDR2 SVGAGI. CDR3 size: 15 residues. CDR3 residues: CASSTGQLSNQPQHF. CDR3 nucleotide sequence: TGTGCCAGCAGCACGGGACAGCTTAGCAATCAGCCCCAGCATTTT.

The genes are TRBV30 and TRBJ1-5, with TRBD1 identical over 8 bases. Germline V gives CDR1 GTSNPN, CDR2 SVGIG (reference sequence). CDR3 size: 18 residues. V shed 5 bases, J shed 1 base, and the junction held 16 bases outside the gene matches. The CDR3 protein is CAWSGRTGPSSSNQPQHF. CDR3 in DNA: TGTGCCTGGTCGGGCAGGACAGGGCCCTCTTCCAGCAATCAGCCCCAGCATTTT.

The J gene is TRBJ2-1, the V gene TRBV9; 11 bases map to TRBD2. Looked up from germline, CDR1 is SGDLS and CDR2 is YYNGEE. The V segment lost 0 bases and the J segment 8 bases; nucleotides outside the gene matches: 7. This CDR3 spans 16 amino acids. The CDR3 DNA is TGTGCCAGCAGCGTAGTGGGTAGCGGGAGGGAGGATGAGCAGTTCTTC. Its protein is CASSVVGSGREDEQFF.

The V call is TRBV18, the J call TRBJ2-1; a weak D match, TRBD1 (6 bases). The ends were cut back, 1 base at V and 0 bases at J, with 10 bases in the middle. This CDR3 has 16 amino acids. CDR1 is KGHSH and CDR2 is LQKENI in the germline V gene. The CDR3 region has the DNA TGTGCCAGCTCACCACGGGACACTCGCTCCTACAATGAGCAGTTCTTC. Encoded protein: CASSPRDTRSYNEQFF.

Turning to this clone: This sample includes further DNA sequences coding for the same CDR3. CDR3 sequence (DNA): TGTGCCAGCAGCTTAGTCAGGGTACGAGAGACCCAGTACTTC. Encoded protein: CASSLVRVRETQYF. The chain couples TRBV7-2 to TRBJ2-5; D may be TRBD1 (5 bases). The CDR3 loop spans 14 amino acids. V lost 1 base and J 4 bases, leaving 10 bases between the germline ends. Germline CDR1 reads SGHTA; CDR2 reads FQGNSA.

This rearrangement joins TRBV11-2 to TRBJ2-1; 10 nucleotides match TRBD2. Looked up from germline, CDR1 is SGHAT and CDR2 is FQNNGV. The CDR3 consists of 15 residues. Unmatched junction bases numbered 13, after V lost 7 bases and J lost 10 bases. CDR3 sequence: CASKPELAGSGEQFF. In nucleotides, the CDR3 is TGTGCCAGCAAGCCGGAACTAGCGGGGTCGGGGGAGCAGTTCTTC.

The rearrangement links TRBV4-1 to TRBJ1-4, with TRBD1 identical over 9 bases. V lost 6 bases to trimming and J lost 9 bases; unmatched junction nucleotides: 8. The germline V gene has CDR1 MGHRA and CDR2 YSYEKL. This CDR3 has 14 residues. CDR3 region: CASSFGTGGQKLFF. DNA for the CDR3: TGCGCCAGCAGTTTCGGAACAGGGGGCCAAAAACTGTTTTTT.

The chain carries TRBV14 and TRBJ1-4, with D perhaps TRBD1 (6 bases). Germline V gene sequence: CDR1 SGHDN, CDR2 FVKESK. V lost 0 bases, J lost 7 bases, and 12 bases lay in between. This CDR3 has 15 amino acids. This chain's CDR3 is CASSQEQGVSEKLFF. The CDR3 DNA reads as TGTGCCAGCAGCCAAGAACAGGGAGTGAGTGAAAAACTGTTTTTT.

The chain uses TRBV5-5 and TRBJ1-5, with a possible D match to TRBD1 (5 bases). This CDR3 region has 15 residues. Trimming removed 2 bases at V and 0 bases at J, with 9 bases between. CDR1 and CDR2 (germline): SGHKS, YYEKEE (reference sequence). CDR3 amino acids: CASSLGHSSNQPQHF. The CDR3 DNA reads TGTGCCAGCAGCTTAGGACACTCTAGCAATCAGCCCCAGCATTTT.

The chain employs TRBV5-5 and TRBJ1-3, with 10 bases matching TRBD1. CDR1 and CDR2 from the germline V gene are SGHKS and YYEKEE (reference sequence). J gave up 6 bases and V 2 bases, and 14 bases lay outside the gene matches. The CDR3 totals 18 residues. CDR3 region: CASSFNPPTGTGANTIYF. DNA of the CDR3: TGTGCCAGCAGCTTTAACCCTCCAACCGGGACAGGGGCAAACACCATATATTTT.

This chain links TRBV7-2 with TRBJ2-3; D gene ambiguous. V was trimmed by 5 bases and J by 0 bases, leaving 9 bases between them. The CDR3 runs 14 residues. Germline V gives CDR1 SGHTA, CDR2 FQGNSA. The DNA of the CDR3 is TGTGCCAGCAGCCCTCTACTAAGCACAGATACGCAGTATTTT. Amino acid sequence: CASSPLLSTDTQYF.

This chain uses TRBV9 with TRBJ1-1; TRBD1 aligns across 10 bases. Germline values: CDR1 SGDLS, CDR2 YYNGEE. V trimming: 4 bases; J trimming: 2 bases; junction bases outside the gene matches: 11. The length of the CDR3 is 17 residues. The CDR3 sequence: CASSPRGDRGPNTEAFF. Written as DNA, the CDR3 is TGTGCCAGCAGCCCGAGAGGGGACAGGGGTCCCAACACTGAAGCTTTCTTT.

This chain uses TRBV21-1 with TRBJ1-2; the D call of TRBD1 is as the table states it, not checked on the DNA. TRBV21-1 counts as a pseudogene. The CDR3 length is 13 residues. CDR3 region: CASSHSTDYGYTF. CDR3 sequence (DNA): TGTGCCAGCAGCCACTCGACAGACTATGGCTACACCTTC.

The chain recombines TRBV19 with TRBJ1-2, with D tentatively TRBD1 (5 bases). Germline V gene sequence: CDR1 LNHDA, CDR2 SQIVND (reference sequence). There are 15 residues in the CDR3. The V and J ends lost 7 bases and 4 bases respectively, with 19 bases between them. Written as DNA, the CDR3 is TGTGCCAGTACGGGGGGTCAGGGTGCCATCTATGGCTACACCTTC. The encoded protein is CASTGGQGAIYGYTF. The full variable domain, in which reference TRBV19 and TRBJ1-2 provide the parts outside the CDR3, is DGGITQSPKYLFRKEGQNVTLSCEQNLNHDAMYWYRQDPGQGLRLIYYSQIVNDFQKGDIAEGYSVSREKKESFPLTVTSAQKNPTAFYLCASTGGQGAIYGYTFGSGTRLTVV.

This chain links TRBV6-1 with TRBJ1-2; 8 positions agree with TRBD1. Germline V gene data show CDR1 as MNHNS and CDR2 as SASEGT. This CDR3 region has 18 residues. Unmatched junction bases numbered 21, after V lost 8 bases and J lost 4 bases. This chain's CDR3 is CASGGPGTGKVESYGYTF. The CDR3, as DNA: TGTGCCAGCGGTGGCCCCGGGACAGGAAAAGTGGAGAGCTATGGCTACACCTTC.

The chain recombines TRBV19 with TRBJ2-1; TRBD2 might be the D (6 bases). CDR1 and CDR2 (germline): LNHDA, SQIVND (reference sequence). The germline V and J ends were trimmed by 4 bases and 4 bases, with 38 bases remaining between them. The CDR3 runs to 23 residues. Here the CDR3 DNA reads TGTGCCAGTAGTAGAGAGAGGACTTGGGACCGACAGAACTTGGGGAGGTTGTACAATGAGCAGTTCTTC. Translation gives CASSRERTWDRQNLGRLYNEQFF.

The chain recombines TRBV5-4 with TRBJ2-7; 11 bases align to TRBD2. Germline V gene data show CDR1 as SGHNT and CDR2 as YYREEE (reference sequence). The CDR3 length is 15 residues. V was pared by 4 bases and J by 2 bases, with 5 bases of the junction left unmatched. The CDR3 sequence: CASSLGTSGPYEQYF. The CDR3 coding sequence is TGTGCCAGCAGCCTGGGGACTAGCGGACCCTACGAGCAGTACTTC.

The chain combines TRBV27 with TRBJ1-2, with D uncertain. V lost 5 bases to trimming and J lost 2 bases, with 15 bases between them. Germline V CDR1 and CDR2: MNHEY, SMNVEV (reference sequence). This CDR3 has 15 residues. CDR3 coding DNA: TGTGCCAGCAGTCCCAACCTCGGGAGGAACTATGGCTACACCTTC. This gives the protein CASSPNLGRNYGYTF.

The J gene is TRBJ2-1, the V gene TRBV6-2 or TRBV6-3; 14 bases align to TRBD2. The ends lost 6 bases at V and 3 bases at J; junction bases unmatched: 13. The CDR3 has 19 residues. Germline V CDR1 and CDR2: MNHEY, SVGEGT. The CDR3 DNA reads TGTGCCAGCAGCTCCGGGACTAGCGGGAGTTTTCTGGGCTACAATGAGCAGTTCTTC. Protein: CASSSGTSGSFLGYNEQFF.

The genes are TRBV7-9 and TRBJ1-1; 7 bases fit TRBD1. Germline-derived CDR1 and CDR2 are SEHNR and FQNEAQ (reference sequence). The length of the CDR3 is 14 residues. V lost 4 bases to trimming and J lost 9 bases; unmatched junction nucleotides: 11. The CDR3: CASSSLLTGEKAFF. The CDR3 DNA reads as TGTGCCAGCAGCTCTTTATTAACAGGGGAGAAAGCTTTCTTT.

This clone was observed a few times. This sequence joins TRBV7-2 and TRBJ2-7; D is unresolved. The CDR3 covers 13 residues. Looked up from germline, CDR1 is SGHTA and CDR2 is FQGNSA. Trimming took 1 base from V and 6 from J, leaving 10 bases between them. The CDR3 sequence: CASSLEARGEQYF. The CDR3 region has the DNA TGTGCCAGCAGCTTAGAGGCTCGCGGCGAGCAGTACTTC.

The genes are TRBV6-5 and TRBJ2-1; TRBD2 agrees at 15 bases. The V and J ends lost 7 bases and 12 bases, in that order; junction bases with no gene match: 10. The CDR3 covers 15 residues. Per germline, CDR1 MNHEY and CDR2 SVGAGI. The CDR3 protein is CASTPTAGLAGGQFF. The CDR3 DNA reads as TGTGCCAGCACCCCGACTGCGGGACTAGCGGGAGGGCAGTTCTTC.

The rearrangement uses TRBV5-1 and TRBJ1-2; D gene ambiguous. The CDR3 runs 14 residues. The germline CDR1 and CDR2 sequences are SGHRS and YFSETQ. Deletions cut 4 bases from V and 3 bases from J, with 13 bases between. This CDR3 reads CASSPDGGYYGYTF. For the CDR3, the DNA is TGCGCCAGCAGCCCAGATGGAGGCTACTATGGCTACACCTTC.

This clone has more than one count but fewer than ten. J is TRBJ2-7 and V is TRBV14, with 7 bases matching TRBD2. Unmatched junction bases numbered 4, after V lost 4 bases and J lost 1 base. The CDR3 loop spans 14 amino acids. Germline loops: CDR1 SGHDN, CDR2 FVKESK. The CDR3 DNA is TGTGCCAGCAGCCGCGGGGGTCTTTCCTACGAGCAGTACTTC. This translates into CASSRGGLSYEQYF.

This clone was detected only a few times. Here the CDR3 reads CASSHLGRGNTEAFF. The CDR3 DNA follows: TGTGCCAGCAGCCATCTAGGCCGGGGAAACACTGAAGCTTTCTTT. The genes are TRBV4-2 and TRBJ1-1; D gene unclear. The CDR3 totals 15 residues. CDR1 is LGHNA, CDR2 YNFKEQ, per germline. The germline V and J ends were trimmed by 3 bases and 2 bases, with 13 bases remaining between them.